Listed here are 10 T cell receptor beta chains from one sample, sequenced in a study of CD4 T cells in relation to SARS-CoV-2 and coronaviruses. Profiled with immunoSEQ multiplex PCR; TCRdb holds only in-frame clones, not every one. The table includes approximately 70,000 clones, roughly 93% detected once. Before the COVID-19 pandemic, during about 2011-2018, CD4+ T cells were taken from unexposed donors. Sequenced input: naive CD4+ T cells from PBMCs. Subset described: naive CD4+ T cells isolated by negative enrichment. These receptors all come from a human donor in good health.

This chain joins TRBV18 and TRBJ1-2, with D hard to call. CDR3 length: 11 amino acids. Germline values: CDR1 KGHSH, CDR2 LQKENI. Trimming removed 6 bases from V and 2 bases from J, with 4 bases in between. The CDR3 DNA is TGTGCCAGCTCGCAGAACTATGGCTACACCTTC. Encoded protein: CASSQNYGYTF.

V and J are TRBV5-1 and TRBJ2-1, with D possibly TRBD2 on 5 matching bases. The CDR3 spans 13 residues. The ends were cut back, 1 base at V and 7 bases at J, with 9 bases in the middle. Germline-derived CDR1 and CDR2 are SGHRS and YFSETQ. The CDR3 nucleotides read TGCGCCAGCAGCTTGCTACTAGAGAATGAGCAGTTCTTC. It codes for CASSLLLENEQFF.

V gene TRBV18 combines with J gene TRBJ2-1, with 9 bases lining up with TRBD2. The CDR3 consists of 16 residues. The germline V gene encodes CDR1 KGHSH and CDR2 LQKENI. J lost 4 bases, V lost 4 bases, and 8 bases had no gene match. In DNA form, the CDR3 reads TGTGCCAGCTCACTGACCGCGACTAGCGGTTACAATGAGCAGTTCTTC. It translates to CASSLTATSGYNEQFF.

The chain joins TRBV3-1 (or the pseudogene TRBV3-2) to TRBJ2-3; TRBD2 might be the D (6 bases). V lost 0 bases and J lost 0, with 13 bases in between. Looked up from germline, CDR1 is LGHDT and CDR2 is YNNKEL (reference sequence). The length of the CDR3 is 17 residues. CDR3 DNA sequence: TGTGCCAGCAGCCAAGAGGCTGCGGCGGGGAGCACAGATACGCAGTATTTT. It yields the protein CASSQEAAAGSTDTQYF.

A remark on this clone: The same CDR3 arises from other DNA sequences in this sample as well. CDR3 amino acids: CASRMNTEAFF. In nucleotides, the CDR3 is TGTGCCAGCAGAATGAACACTGAAGCTTTCTTT. The rearrangement links TRBV28 to TRBJ1-1; D ambiguous. Germline lookup yields CDR1 MDHEN and CDR2 SYDVKM. The CDR3 sequence is 11 residues long. Trimming cost V 6 bases and J 0 bases, with 2 bases left between them.

DNA for the CDR3: TGTGCCAGCCCGGATGCAACTAATGAAAAACTGTTTTTT. This gives the protein CASPDATNEKLFF. The gene calls are TRBV6-5 and TRBJ1-4, with D unresolved. With 8 bases removed from V and 0 bases from J, the gap between germline ends came to 7 bases. From germline, CDR1 is MNHEY and CDR2 SVGAGI. The CDR3 is 13 residues long.

The chain has TRBV2 and TRBJ1-1; weak D call: TRBD1 (6 bases). The germline CDR1 and CDR2 sequences are SNHLY and FYNNEI. There are 13 residues in the CDR3. V lost 1 base, J lost 7 bases, and 10 bases lay in between. The CDR3 DNA reads TGTGCCAGCAGTGAAGTTAAGGGGGGTGAAGCTTTCTTT. Its protein is CASSEVKGGEAFF.

The rearrangement uses TRBV7-9 and TRBJ2-7; D call uncertain. Germline V gene sequence: CDR1 SEHNR, CDR2 FQNEAQ (reference sequence). Trimming pared 1 base from V and 5 bases from J, leaving 9 bases between. The CDR3 is 13 residues long. The CDR3, as DNA: TGTGCCAGCAGCTTAGACGCAGGTCACGAGCAGTACTTC. It yields the protein CASSLDAGHEQYF. The variable domain in full, with the rest retrieved from reference TRBV7-9 and TRBJ2-7, is DTGVSQNPRHKITKRGQNVTFRCDPISEHNRLYWYRQTLGQGPEFLTYFQNEAQLEKSRLLSDRFSAERPKGSFSTLEIQRTEQGDSAMYLCASSLDAGHEQYFGPGTRLTVT.

The rearrangement links TRBV7-2 to TRBJ2-5, with 11 bases matching TRBD2. The V gene end was trimmed by 5 bases and the J gene end by 5 bases; junction bases not matched to a gene: 7. Germline CDR1 SGHTA, CDR2 FQGNSA. The CDR3 consists of 15 residues. CDR3 in amino acids: CASSLPTSGDETQYF. DNA for the CDR3: TGTGCCAGCAGCCTACCGACTAGCGGGGACGAGACCCAGTACTTC.

The chain recombines TRBV5-1 with TRBJ1-2, with TRBD1 matching 10 bases. The CDR3 has 14 amino acids. The V and J ends lost 4 bases and 3 bases, in that order; junction bases with no gene match: 3. CDR1 and CDR2 from the germline V gene are SGHRS and YFSETQ. The CDR3 DNA follows: TGCGCCAGCAGCCTCGGGACAGGGGACTATGGCTACACCTTC. Translating it yields CASSLGTGDYGYTF.